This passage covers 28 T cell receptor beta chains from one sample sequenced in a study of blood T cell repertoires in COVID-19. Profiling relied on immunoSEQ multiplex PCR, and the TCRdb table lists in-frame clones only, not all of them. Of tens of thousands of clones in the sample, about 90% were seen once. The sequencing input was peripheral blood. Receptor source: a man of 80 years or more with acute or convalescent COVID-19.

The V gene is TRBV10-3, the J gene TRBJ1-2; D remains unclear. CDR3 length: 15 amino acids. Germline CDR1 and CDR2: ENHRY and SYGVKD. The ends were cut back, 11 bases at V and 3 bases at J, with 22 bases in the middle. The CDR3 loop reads CAVRSPRVQDYGYTF. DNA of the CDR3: TGTGCCGTCCGCAGCCCCCGCGTCCAGGACTATGGCTACACCTTC.

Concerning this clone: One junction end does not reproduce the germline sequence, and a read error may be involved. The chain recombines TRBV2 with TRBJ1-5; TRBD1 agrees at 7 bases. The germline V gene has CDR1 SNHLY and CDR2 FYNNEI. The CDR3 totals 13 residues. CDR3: CASSRDSKQPQHF. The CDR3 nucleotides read TGTGCCAGCAGCCGGGACAGCAAGCAGCCCCAGCATTTT.

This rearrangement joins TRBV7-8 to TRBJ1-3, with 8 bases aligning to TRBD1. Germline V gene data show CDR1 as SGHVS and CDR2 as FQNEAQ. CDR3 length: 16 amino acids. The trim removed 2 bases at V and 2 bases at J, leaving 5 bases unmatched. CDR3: CASSLRQGPTGNTIYF. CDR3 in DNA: TGTGCCAGCAGCTTAAGACAGGGGCCCACTGGAAACACCATATATTTT.

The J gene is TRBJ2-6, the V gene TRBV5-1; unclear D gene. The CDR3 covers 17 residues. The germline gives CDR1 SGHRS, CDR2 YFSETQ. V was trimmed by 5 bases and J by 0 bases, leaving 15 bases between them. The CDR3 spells CASRGTRSGSGANVLTF. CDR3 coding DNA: TGCGCCAGCAGGGGTACGAGGTCCGGCTCTGGGGCCAACGTCCTGACTTTC.

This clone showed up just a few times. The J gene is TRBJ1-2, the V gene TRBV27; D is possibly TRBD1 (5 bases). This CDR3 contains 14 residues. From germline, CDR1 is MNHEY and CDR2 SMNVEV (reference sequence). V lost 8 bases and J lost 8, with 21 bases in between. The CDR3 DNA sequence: TGTGCCAGCTCGAAGGCGGGGGACCTATGGGGCTACACCTTC. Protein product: CASSKAGDLWGYTF.

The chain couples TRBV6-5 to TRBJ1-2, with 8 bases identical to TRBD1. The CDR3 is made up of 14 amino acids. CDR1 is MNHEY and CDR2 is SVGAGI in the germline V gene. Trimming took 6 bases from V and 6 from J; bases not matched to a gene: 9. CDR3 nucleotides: TGTGCCAGCAGGGACCGGACAGGGCTAGATGGCTACACCTTC. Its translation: CASRDRTGLDGYTF.

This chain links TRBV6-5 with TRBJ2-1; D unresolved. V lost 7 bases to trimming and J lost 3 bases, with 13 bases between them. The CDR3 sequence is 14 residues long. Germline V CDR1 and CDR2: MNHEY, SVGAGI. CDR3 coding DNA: TGTGCCAGCACATCAAGTAGAGGCTACAATGAGCAGTTCTTC. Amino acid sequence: CASTSSRGYNEQFF.

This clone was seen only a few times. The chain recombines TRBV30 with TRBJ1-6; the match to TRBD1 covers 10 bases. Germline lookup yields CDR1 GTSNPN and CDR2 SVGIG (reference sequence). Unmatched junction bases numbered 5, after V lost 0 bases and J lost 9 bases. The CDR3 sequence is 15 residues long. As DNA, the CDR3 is TGTGCCTGGAGTGTAGGGACAGGGGAAATTTCACCCCTCCACTTT. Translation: CAWSVGTGEISPLHF.

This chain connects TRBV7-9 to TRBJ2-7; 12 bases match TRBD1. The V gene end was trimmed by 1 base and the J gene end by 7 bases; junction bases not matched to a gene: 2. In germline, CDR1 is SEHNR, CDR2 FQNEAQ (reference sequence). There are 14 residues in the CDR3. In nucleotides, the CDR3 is TGTGCCAGCAGCTTAGGGGACAGGGGGCGGGAGCAGTACTTC. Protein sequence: CASSLGDRGREQYF.

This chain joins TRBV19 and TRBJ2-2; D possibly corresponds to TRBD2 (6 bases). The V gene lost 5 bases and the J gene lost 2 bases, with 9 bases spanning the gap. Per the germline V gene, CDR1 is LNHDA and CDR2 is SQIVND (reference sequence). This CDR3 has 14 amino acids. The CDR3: CASSFGGNTGELFF. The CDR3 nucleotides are TGTGCCAGTAGTTTCGGGGGTAACACCGGGGAGCTGTTTTTT.

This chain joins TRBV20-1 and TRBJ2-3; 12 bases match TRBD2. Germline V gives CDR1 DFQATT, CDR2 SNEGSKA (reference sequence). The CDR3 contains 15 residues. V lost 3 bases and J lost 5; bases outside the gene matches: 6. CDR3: CSASAGLAGRDTQYF. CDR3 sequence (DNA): TGCAGTGCTAGTGCAGGACTAGCGGGGAGAGATACGCAGTATTTT.

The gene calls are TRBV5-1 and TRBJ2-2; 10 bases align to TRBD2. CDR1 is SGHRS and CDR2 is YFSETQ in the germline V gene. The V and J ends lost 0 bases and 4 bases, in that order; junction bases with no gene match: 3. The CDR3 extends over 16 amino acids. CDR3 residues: CASSLVAGGPTGELFF. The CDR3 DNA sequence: TGCGCCAGCAGCTTGGTAGCGGGGGGTCCCACCGGGGAGCTGTTTTTT.

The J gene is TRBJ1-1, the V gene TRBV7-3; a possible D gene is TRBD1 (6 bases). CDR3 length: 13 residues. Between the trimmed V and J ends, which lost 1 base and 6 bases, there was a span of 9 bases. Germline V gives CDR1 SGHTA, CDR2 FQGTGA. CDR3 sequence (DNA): TGTGCCAGCAGCTTAAATAGGGGGTCTGAAGCTTTCTTT. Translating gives CASSLNRGSEAFF.

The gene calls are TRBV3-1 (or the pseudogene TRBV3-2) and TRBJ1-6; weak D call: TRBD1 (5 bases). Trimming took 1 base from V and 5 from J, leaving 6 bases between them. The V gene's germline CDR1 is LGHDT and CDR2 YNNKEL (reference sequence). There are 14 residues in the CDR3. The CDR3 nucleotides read TGTGCCAGCAGCCAAGCGGGGGATAATTCACCCCTCCACTTT. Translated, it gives CASSQAGDNSPLHF.

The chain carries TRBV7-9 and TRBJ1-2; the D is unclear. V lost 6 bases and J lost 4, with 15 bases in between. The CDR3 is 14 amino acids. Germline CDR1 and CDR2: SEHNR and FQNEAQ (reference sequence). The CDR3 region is CASSISGNRYGYTF. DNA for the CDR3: TGTGCCAGCAGTATATCGGGAAACCGCTATGGCTACACCTTC.

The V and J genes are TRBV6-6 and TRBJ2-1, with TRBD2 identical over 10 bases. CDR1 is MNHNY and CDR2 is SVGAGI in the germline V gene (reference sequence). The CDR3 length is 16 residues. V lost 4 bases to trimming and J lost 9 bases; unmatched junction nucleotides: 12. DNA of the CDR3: TGTGCCAGCAGTTCCCTACTAGCGGGGCTAATTAGTGAGCAGTTCTTC. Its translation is CASSSLLAGLISEQFF.

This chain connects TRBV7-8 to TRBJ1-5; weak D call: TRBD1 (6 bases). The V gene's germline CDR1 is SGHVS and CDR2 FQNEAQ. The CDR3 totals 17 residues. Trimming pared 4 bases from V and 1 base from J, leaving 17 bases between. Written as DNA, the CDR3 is TGTGCCAGCAGCTCCCTTAGTGGGGGCGGAAGCAATCAGCCCCAGCATTTT. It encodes CASSSLSGGGSNQPQHF.

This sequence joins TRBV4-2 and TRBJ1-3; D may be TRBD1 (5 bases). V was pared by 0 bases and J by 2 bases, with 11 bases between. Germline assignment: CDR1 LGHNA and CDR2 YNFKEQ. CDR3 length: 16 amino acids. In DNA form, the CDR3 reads TGTGCCAGCAGCCAAGATGGGGCTATAACTGGAAACACCATATATTTT. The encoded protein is CASSQDGAITGNTIYF.

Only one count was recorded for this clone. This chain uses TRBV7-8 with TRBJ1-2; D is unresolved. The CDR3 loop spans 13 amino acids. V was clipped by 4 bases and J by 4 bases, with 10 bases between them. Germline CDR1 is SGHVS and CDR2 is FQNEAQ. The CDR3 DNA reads TGTGCCAGCAGCTATCCGGGAGGCTATGGCTACACCTTC. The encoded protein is CASSYPGGYGYTF.

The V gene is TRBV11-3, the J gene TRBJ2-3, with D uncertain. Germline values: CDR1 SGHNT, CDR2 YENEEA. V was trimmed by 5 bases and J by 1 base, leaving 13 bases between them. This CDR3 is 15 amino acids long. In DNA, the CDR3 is TGTGCCAGCAGCCAGACGGGTTTGGGCACAGATACGCAGTATTTT. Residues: CASSQTGLGTDTQYF.

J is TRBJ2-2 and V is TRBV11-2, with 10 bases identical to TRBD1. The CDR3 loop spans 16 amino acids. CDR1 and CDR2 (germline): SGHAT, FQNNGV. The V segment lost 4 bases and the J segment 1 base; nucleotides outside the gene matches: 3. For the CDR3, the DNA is TGTGCCAGCAGCTGGCGGACAGGGGGGAACACCGGGGAGCTGTTTTTT. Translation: CASSWRTGGNTGELFF.

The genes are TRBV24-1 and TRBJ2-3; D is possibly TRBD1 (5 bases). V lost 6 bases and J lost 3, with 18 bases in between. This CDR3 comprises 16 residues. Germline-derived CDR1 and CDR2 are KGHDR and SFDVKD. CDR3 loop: CATSSFAQGGTDTQYF. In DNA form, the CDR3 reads TGTGCCACCAGTTCATTTGCGCAGGGTGGGACAGATACGCAGTATTTT.

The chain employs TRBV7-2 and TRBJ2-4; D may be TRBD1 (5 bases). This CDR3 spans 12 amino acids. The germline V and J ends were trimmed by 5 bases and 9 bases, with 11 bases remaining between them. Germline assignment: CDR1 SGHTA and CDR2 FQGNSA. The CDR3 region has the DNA TGTGCCAGCAGCCCAGGGAATCTCATTCAGTACTTC. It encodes CASSPGNLIQYF.

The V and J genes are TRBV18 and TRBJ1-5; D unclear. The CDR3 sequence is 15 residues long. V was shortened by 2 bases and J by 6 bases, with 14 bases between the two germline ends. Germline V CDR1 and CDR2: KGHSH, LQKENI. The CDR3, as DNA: TGTGCCAGCTCACCATTTGAGGTGGTAAGTCAGCCCCAGCATTTT. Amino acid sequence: CASSPFEVVSQPQHF. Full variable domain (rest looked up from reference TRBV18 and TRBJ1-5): NAGVMQNPRHLVRRRGQEARLRCSPMKGHSHVYWYRQLPEEGLKFMVYLQKENIIDESGMPKERFSAEFPKEGPSILRIQQVVRGDSAAYFCASSPFEVVSQPQHFGDGTRLSIL.

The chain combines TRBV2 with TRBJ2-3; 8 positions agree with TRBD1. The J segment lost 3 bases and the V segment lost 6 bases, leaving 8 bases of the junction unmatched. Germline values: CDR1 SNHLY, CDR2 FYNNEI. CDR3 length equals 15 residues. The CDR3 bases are TGTGCCAGCAGGGATCGGACAGGGAGGACAGATACGCAGTATTTT. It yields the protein CASRDRTGRTDTQYF.

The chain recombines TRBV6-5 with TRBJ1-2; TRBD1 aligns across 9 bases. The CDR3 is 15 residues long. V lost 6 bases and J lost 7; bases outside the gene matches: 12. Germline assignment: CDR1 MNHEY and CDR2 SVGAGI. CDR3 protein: CASSRRRQGEVGYTF. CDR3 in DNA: TGTGCCAGCAGCCGACGAAGACAGGGGGAGGTTGGCTACACCTTC.

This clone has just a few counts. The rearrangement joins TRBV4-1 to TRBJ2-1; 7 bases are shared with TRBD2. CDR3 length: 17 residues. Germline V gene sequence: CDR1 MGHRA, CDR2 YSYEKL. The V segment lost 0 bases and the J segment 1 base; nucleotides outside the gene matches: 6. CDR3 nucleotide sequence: TGCGCCAGCAGCCAAGATAGGGGACTACTATCCTACAATGAGCAGTTCTTC. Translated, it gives CASSQDRGLLSYNEQFF.

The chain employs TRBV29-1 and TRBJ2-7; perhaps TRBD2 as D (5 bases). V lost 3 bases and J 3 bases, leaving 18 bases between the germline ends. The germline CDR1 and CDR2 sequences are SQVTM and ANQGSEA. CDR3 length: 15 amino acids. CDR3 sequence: CSVDSGASGDYEQYF. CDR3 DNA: TGCAGCGTTGATTCAGGTGCGAGCGGTGACTACGAGCAGTACTTC.